The T cell receptor beta chain described here comes from a study of T cells after yellow fever vaccination. MiXCR, run by TCRdb on the 5' RACE reads, gives a single entry per CDR3 protein. The sample lists just under 600,000 distinct CDR3 sequences, about 13% seen once, with over 12% in the top ten. General observations from the study: A secondary response was less intense yet reached its peak sooner, at day 5 versus 15. Post-booster repertoires contained most primary-vaccination clones again (96% CD4, around 88% CD8).

V was cut by 10 bases and J by 4 bases, with 10 bases left in between. Per germline, CDR1 WSHSY and CDR2 SAAADI. The CDR3 runs 11 residues. About this clonotype itself: The antigen is not known.

V gene TRBV10-2 combines with J gene TRBJ1-2; D is unresolved. This specimen consisted of PBMCs, obtained on the day of the yellow fever booster vaccination. The TCR was taken from a man aged 30 to 45 who received the YFV17D yellow fever vaccine. CDR3 sequence reads: CAISDLYGYTF. CDR3 sequence (DNA): TGCGCCATCTCGGACCTCTATGGCTACACCTTC.